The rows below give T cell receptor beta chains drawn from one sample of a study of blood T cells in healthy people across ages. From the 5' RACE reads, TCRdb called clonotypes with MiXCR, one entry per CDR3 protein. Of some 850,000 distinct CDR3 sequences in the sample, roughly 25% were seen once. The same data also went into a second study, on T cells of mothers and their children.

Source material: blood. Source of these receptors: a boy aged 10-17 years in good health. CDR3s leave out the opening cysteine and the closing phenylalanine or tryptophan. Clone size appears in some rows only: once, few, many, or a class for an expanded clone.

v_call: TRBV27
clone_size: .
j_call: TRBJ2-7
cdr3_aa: ASSHTSGREQY

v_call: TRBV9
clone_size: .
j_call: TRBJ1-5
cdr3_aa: ASSVGQDNQPQH

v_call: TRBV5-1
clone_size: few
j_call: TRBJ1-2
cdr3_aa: ASSLAPVNQANYGYT

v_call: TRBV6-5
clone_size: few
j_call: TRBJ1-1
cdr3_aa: ASSYSSPNTEAF

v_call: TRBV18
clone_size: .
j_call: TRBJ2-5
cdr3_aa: ASSPRASGGQETQY

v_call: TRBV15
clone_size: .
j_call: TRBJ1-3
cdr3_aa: ATSDGTASGNTIY

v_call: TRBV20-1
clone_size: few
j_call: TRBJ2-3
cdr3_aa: SARDRDPQY

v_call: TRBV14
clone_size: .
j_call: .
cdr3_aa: ASLFGSGGGSESYEQY

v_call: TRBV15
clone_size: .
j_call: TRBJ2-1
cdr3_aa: ATSESGHNEQF

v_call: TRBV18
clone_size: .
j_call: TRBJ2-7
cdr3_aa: ASSPQGTEVSYEQY

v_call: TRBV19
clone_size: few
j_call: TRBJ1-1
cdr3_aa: ASSADRANTEAF

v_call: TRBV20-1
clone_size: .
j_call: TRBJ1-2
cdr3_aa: SAPLDNYGYT

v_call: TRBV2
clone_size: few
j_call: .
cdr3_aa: ASSSGTDPYEQY

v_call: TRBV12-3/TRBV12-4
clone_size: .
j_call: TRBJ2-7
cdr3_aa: ASSLSARQPPREQY

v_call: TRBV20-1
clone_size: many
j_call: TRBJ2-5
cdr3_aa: SARVVGGGETQY

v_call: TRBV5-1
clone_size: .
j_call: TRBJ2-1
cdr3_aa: ASSYQRGGGKNEQF

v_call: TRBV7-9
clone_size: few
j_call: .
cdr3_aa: ASSHRLAGGNEQY

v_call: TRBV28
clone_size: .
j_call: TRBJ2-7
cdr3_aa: ATRGLPTYEQY

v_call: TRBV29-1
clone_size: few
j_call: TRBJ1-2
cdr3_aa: SVQSTNYGYT

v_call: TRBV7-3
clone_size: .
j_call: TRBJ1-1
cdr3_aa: ASSFGGDSSEAF

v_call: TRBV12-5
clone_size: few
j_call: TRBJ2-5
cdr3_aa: ASAPWRGGRGETQY

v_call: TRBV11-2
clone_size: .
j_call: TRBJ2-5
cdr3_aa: ASSLGGPRFQETQY

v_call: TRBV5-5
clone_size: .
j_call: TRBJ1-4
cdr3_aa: ASSLEGSVVNEKLF

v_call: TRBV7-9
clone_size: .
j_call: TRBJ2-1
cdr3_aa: ASSPRRQRYNEQF

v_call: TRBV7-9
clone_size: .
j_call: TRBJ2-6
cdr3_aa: ASSSLGTSGANVLT

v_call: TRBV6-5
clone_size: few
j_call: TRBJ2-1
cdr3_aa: ASSRPGQGANEQF